Listed below are T cell receptor beta chains from one sample, sequenced in a study of T cell changes during pregnancy in multiple sclerosis. The method was immunoSEQ multiplex PCR; TCRdb's version includes in-frame clones alone and lacks a portion of them. This sample yields about 43,000 clones, of which around 90% are seen a single time; 4% to 6% belongs to the top ten. The source was peripheral blood, collected in the second trimester of pregnancy. Receptors were obtained from a female donor in good health, enrolled as a control in a pregnancy study. The CDR3 runs from the conserved cysteine through the conserved F or W. A D gene is named only where the DNA matches it firmly. Size is stated for part of the rows, as once, few or many counts, or as a class when the clone is expanded.

d_call j_call clone_size v_call cdr3_aa cdr3_nt
- TRBJ2-2 - TRBV2 CASSESGSGELFF TGTGCCAGCAGTGAATCCGGTTCCGGGGAGCTGTTTTTT
TRBD1 TRBJ1-1 - TRBV2 CASSEAQGTGNTEAFF TGTGCCAGCAGTGAAGCGCAGGGGACAGGGAACACTGAAGCTTTCTTT
- TRBJ2-7 - TRBV5-6 CASSLAGSEQYF TGTGCCAGCAGCTTGGCGGGGTCCGAGCAGTACTTC
TRBD1 TRBJ2-1 - TRBV11-2 CASSHGTGQGNEQFF TGTGCCAGCAGCCACGGGACAGGGCAAGGAAATGAGCAGTTCTTC
- TRBJ1-2 - TRBV9 CASSVGRGLYGYTF TGTGCCAGCAGCGTAGGCAGGGGCCTCTATGGCTACACCTTC
- TRBJ1-3 - TRBV5-4 CASRDPGQGTIYF TGTGCCAGCCGCGATCCAGGCCAAGGCACCATATATTTT
- TRBJ1-2 medium-sized TRBV18 CASSPPTETYGYTF TGTGCCAGCTCACCACCGACAGAGACTTATGGCTACACCTTC
TRBD1 TRBJ1-2 - TRBV6-6 CASRSPQGGYGYTF TGTGCCAGCAGATCCCCCCAGGGGGGCTATGGCTACACCTTC
TRBD1 TRBJ1-1 - TRBV13 CASSLDRGTNTEAFF TGTGCCAGCAGCTTGGACAGGGGGACGAACACTGAAGCTTTCTTT
- TRBJ1-2 once TRBV18 CASSLGTPSDYGYTF TGTGCCAGCTCACTAGGGACACCCTCGGACTATGGCTACACCTTC
- TRBJ2-5 - TRBV28 CASSYLGSVGGETQYF TGTGCCAGCAGTTACCTGGGGTCAGTGGGGGGAGAGACCCAGTACTTC
- TRBJ2-4 once TRBV7-2 CASSLVGLPDWYF TGTGCCAGCAGCTTAGTCGGACTGCCCGACTGGTACTTC
- TRBJ2-2 - TRBV7-9 CASSFGRNTGELFF TGTGCCAGCAGCTTCGGGAGGAACACCGGGGAGCTGTTTTTT
TRBD2 TRBJ2-1 - TRBV18 CASSPVSGRANEQFF TGTGCCAGCTCACCAGTTAGCGGGAGGGCAAATGAGCAGTTCTTC
TRBD2 TRBJ2-1 few TRBV6-4 CASSTRLAGEAEQFF TGTGCCAGCAGTACACGACTAGCGGGGGAGGCTGAGCAGTTCTTC
- TRBJ1-1 - TRBV6-5 CASSVRTRSNTEAFF TGTGCCAGCTCGGTAAGGACACGTTCGAACACTGAAGCTTTCTTT
- TRBJ1-1 - TRBV5-8 CASSLAGGISAEAFF TGTGCCAGCAGCTTGGCGGGAGGGATTAGCGCTGAAGCTTTCTTT
TRBD2 TRBJ2-5 - TRBV7-7 CASSLARASGQETQYF TGTGCCAGCAGCTTAGCGCGGGCTAGCGGCCAAGAGACCCAGTACTTC
TRBD2 TRBJ2-7 - TRBV5-1 CASSQGLAGLLSYEQYF TGCGCCAGCAGCCAGGGACTAGCGGGGCTCCTGTCCTACGAGCAGTACTTC
- TRBJ2-2 - TRBV6-5 CASSFVIPGELFF TGTGCCAGCAGTTTTGTTATTCCCGGGGAGCTGTTTTTT
TRBD2 TRBJ2-2 - TRBV2 CASRRGGETGELFF TGTGCCAGCCGCCGGGGGGGAGAGACCGGGGAGCTGTTTTTT
- TRBJ1-2 - TRBV6-5 CASSSRRVGYTF TGTGCCAGCAGTTCCCGCAGGGTTGGCTACACCTTC
TRBD1 TRBJ1-1 once TRBV10-2 CASIKTGGSEAFF TGCGCCAGCATCAAGACAGGGGGATCTGAAGCTTTCTTT
- TRBJ1-5 - TRBV2 CASSEGQFNQPQHF TGTGCCAGCAGTGAAGGGCAGTTCAATCAGCCCCAGCATTTT
TRBD1 TRBJ1-2 - TRBV12-5 CASGLVETGGIYGYTF TGTGCTAGTGGTTTGGTAGAGACAGGGGGTATCTACGGCTACACCTTC
- TRBJ1-3 - TRBV7-9 CASSDRGNTIYF TGTGCCAGCAGCGACAGGGGAAACACCATATATTTT
- TRBJ1-1 - TRBV5-8 CASSGDTITEAFF TGTGCCAGCAGCGGGGACACGATCACTGAAGCTTTCTTT
- TRBJ1-3 once TRBV18 CASSVDRTGNTIYF TGTGCCAGCTCAGTAGACAGAACCGGAAACACCATATATTTT
- TRBJ2-7 - TRBV6-1 CASSEGGYEQYF TGTGCCAGCAGTGAAGGCGGGTACGAGCAGTACTTC
- TRBJ2-6 - TRBV27 CASSSNTGGANVLTF TGTGCCAGCAGTTCGAACACGGGAGGGGCCAACGTCCTGACTTTC
- TRBJ2-5 once TRBV7-2 CASSLTVQETQYF TGTGCCAGCAGCTTGACAGTCCAAGAGACCCAGTACTTC
TRBD1 TRBJ2-1 - TRBV19 CASSPGTGFIYEQFF TGTGCCAGTAGCCCCGGGACAGGGTTTATCTATGAGCAGTTCTTC
TRBD2 TRBJ2-2 - TRBV5-4 CASSLRGGRAGELFF TGTGCCAGCAGCTTGCGGGGGGGCCGCGCCGGGGAGCTGTTTTTT
- TRBJ1-1 few TRBV28 CAYGWPEAFF TGTGCCTATGGCTGGCCTGAAGCTTTCTTT
- TRBJ2-7 - TRBV7-9 CASSFGSGDEQYF TGTGCCAGCAGCTTTGGGTCCGGGGACGAGCAGTACTTC
- TRBJ2-7 - TRBV19 CASSANRERSEQYF TGTGCCAGTAGTGCCAACAGGGAGCGGTCCGAGCAGTACTTC
TRBD1 TRBJ1-2 few TRBV27 CASTHRTGGVEKWYGYTF TGTGCCAGCACCCATCGGACAGGGGGAGTAGAAAAGTGGTATGGCTACACCTTC
- TRBJ1-1 - TRBV2 CASSPRPPWAEEAFF TGTGCCAGCAGTCCCCGGCCTCCATGGGCCGAGGAAGCTTTCTTT
- TRBJ1-1 - TRBV5-6 CASSLDTDPTYTEAFF TGTGCCAGCAGCTTGGATACAGATCCTACTTACACTGAAGCTTTCTTT
- TRBJ2-6 - TRBV15 CATSREEGPGANVLTF TGTGCCACCAGCAGAGAGGAGGGGCCTGGGGCCAACGTCCTGACTTTC
TRBD2 TRBJ2-7 - TRBV6-1 CASNRGASGSYEQYF TGTGCCAGCAACCGAGGGGCTAGCGGTTCCTACGAGCAGTACTTC
TRBD2 TRBJ2-3 - TRBV2 CASTAGGGTQYF TGTGCCAGCACGGCGGGAGGGGGGACGCAGTATTTT
TRBD1 TRBJ2-5 - TRBV27 CASSSTGEWETQYF TGTGCCAGCAGTTCGACAGGGGAATGGGAGACCCAGTACTTC
TRBD1 TRBJ1-5 - TRBV6-5 CASSRTGGSQPQHF TGTGCCAGCAGCCGGACAGGGGGAAGTCAGCCCCAGCATTTT
- TRBJ1-4 - TRBV7-6 CASSLAPQATNEKLFF TGTGCCAGCAGCTTAGCCCCACAGGCGACTAATGAAAAACTGTTTTTT